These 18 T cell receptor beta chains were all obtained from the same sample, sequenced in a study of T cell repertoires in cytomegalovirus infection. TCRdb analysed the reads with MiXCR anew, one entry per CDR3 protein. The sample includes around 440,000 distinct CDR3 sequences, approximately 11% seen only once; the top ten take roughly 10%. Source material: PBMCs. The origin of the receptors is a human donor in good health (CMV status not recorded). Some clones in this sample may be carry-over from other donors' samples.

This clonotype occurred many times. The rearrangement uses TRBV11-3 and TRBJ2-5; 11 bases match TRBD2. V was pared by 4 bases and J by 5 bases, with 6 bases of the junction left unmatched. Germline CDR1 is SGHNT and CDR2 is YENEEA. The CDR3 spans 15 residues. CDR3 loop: CASSSGTSGLETQYF. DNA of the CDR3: TGTGCCAGCAGCTCCGGGACTAGCGGTCTGGAGACCCAGTACTTC.

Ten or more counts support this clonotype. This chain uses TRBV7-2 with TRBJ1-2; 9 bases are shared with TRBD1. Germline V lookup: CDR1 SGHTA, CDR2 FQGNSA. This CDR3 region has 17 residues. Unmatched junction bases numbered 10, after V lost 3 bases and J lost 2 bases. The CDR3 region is CASSFTVPGQGNYGYTF. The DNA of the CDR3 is TGTGCCAGCAGCTTTACTGTCCCGGGACAGGGAAACTATGGCTACACCTTC. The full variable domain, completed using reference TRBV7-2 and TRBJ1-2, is GAGVSQSPSNKVTEKGKDVELRCDPISGHTALYWYRQSLGQGLEFLIYFQGNSAPDKSGLPSDRFSAERTGGSVSTLTIQRTQQEDSAVYLCASSFTVPGQGNYGYTFGSGTRLTVV.

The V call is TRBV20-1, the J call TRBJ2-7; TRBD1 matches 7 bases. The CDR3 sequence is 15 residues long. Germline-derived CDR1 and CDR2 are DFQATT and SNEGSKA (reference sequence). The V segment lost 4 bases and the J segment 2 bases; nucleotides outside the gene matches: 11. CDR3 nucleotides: TGCAGTGCTAAGCCTCCCGGGACAGTACCCTACGAGCAGTACTTC. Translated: CSAKPPGTVPYEQYF.

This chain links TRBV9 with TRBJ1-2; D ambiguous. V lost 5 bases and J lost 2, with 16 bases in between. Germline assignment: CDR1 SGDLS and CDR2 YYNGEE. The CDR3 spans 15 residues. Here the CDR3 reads CASSRRIDSNYGYTF. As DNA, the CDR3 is TGTGCCAGCAGTCGTAGGATCGACTCCAACTATGGCTACACCTTC.

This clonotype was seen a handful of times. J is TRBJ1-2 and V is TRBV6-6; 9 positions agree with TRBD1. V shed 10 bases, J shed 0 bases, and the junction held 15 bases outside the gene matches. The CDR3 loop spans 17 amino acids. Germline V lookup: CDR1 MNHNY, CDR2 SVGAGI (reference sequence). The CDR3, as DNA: TGTGCCACCAGAATGGGGACAGGGACCCTAGCTAACTATGGCTACACCTTC. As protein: CATRMGTGTLANYGYTF.

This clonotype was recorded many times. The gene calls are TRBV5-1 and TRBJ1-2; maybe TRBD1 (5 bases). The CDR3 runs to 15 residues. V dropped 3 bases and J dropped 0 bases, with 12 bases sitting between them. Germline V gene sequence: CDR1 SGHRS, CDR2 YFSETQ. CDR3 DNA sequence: TGCGCCAGCAGCTACGACGGGGCAGCTAACTATGGCTACACCTTC. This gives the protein CASSYDGAANYGYTF.

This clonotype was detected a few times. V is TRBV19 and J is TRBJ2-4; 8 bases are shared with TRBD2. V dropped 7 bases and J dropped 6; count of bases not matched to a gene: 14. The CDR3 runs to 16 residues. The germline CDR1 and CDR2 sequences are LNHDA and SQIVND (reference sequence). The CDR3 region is CASTPEVAGTLNIQYF. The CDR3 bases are TGTGCCAGTACCCCTGAGGTAGCGGGAACCCTAAACATTCAGTACTTC.

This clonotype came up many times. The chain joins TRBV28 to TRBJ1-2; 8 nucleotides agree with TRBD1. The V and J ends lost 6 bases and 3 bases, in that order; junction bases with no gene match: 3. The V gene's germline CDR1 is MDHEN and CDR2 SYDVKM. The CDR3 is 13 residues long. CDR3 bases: TGTGCCAGCAGAACGGACAGGGACTATGGCTACACCTTC. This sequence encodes CASRTDRDYGYTF.

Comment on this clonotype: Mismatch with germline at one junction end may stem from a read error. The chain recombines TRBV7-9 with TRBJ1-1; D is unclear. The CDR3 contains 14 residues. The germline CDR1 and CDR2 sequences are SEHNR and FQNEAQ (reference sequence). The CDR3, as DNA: TGTGCCAGCAGCTTAGGGAGTTTAAACACTGAAGCTTACTTT. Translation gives CASSLGSLNTEAYF.

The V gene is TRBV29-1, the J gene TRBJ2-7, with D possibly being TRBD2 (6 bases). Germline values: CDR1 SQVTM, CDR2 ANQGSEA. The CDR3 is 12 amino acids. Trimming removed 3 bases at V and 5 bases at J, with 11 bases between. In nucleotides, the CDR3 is TGCAGCGTTGAGGAGGGAAGTAACGAGCAGTACTTC. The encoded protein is CSVEEGSNEQYF.

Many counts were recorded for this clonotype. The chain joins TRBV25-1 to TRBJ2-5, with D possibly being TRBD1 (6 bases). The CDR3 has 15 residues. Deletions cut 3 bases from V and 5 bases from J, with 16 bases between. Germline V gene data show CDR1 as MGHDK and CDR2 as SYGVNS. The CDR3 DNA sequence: TGTGCCAGCAGTGAGGACAGAGGGCGCGAGGAGACCCAGTACTTC. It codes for CASSEDRGREETQYF. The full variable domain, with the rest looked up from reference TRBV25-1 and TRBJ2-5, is EADIYQTPRYLVIGTGKKITLECSQTMGHDKMYWYQQDPGMELHLIHYSYGVNSTEKGDLSSESTVSRIRTEHFPLTLESARPSHTSQYLCASSEDRGREETQYFGPGTRLLVL.

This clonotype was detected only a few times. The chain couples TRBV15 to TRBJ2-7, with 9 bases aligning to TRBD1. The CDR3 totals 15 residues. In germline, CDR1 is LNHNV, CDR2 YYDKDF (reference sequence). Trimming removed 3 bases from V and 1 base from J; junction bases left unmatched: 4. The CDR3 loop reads CATSREGTGSYEQYF. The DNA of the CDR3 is TGTGCCACCAGCAGGGAAGGGACAGGGTCCTACGAGCAGTACTTC.

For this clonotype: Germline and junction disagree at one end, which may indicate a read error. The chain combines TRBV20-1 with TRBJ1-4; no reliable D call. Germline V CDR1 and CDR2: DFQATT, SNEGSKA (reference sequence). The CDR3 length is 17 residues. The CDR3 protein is CSVRDPGDRATNEKLFF. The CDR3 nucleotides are TGCAGTGTTAGAGATCCTGGTGACCGCGCTACCAATGAAAAACTGTTTTTT.

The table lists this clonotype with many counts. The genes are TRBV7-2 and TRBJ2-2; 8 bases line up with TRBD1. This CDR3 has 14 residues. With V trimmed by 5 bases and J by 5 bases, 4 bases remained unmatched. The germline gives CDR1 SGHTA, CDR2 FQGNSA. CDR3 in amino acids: CASSQGTGTGELFF. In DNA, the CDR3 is TGTGCCAGCAGCCAGGGGACAGGTACCGGGGAGCTGTTTTTT. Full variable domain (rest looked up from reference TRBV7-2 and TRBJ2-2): GAGVSQSPSNKVTEKGKDVELRCDPISGHTALYWYRQSLGQGLEFLIYFQGNSAPDKSGLPSDRFSAERTGGSVSTLTIQRTQQEDSAVYLCASSQGTGTGELFFGEGSRLTVL.

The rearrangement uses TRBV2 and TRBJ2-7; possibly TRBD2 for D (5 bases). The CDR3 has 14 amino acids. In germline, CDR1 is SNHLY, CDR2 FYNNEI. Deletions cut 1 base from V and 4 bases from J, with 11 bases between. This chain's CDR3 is CASSEGIPGYEQYF. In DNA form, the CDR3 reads TGTGCCAGCAGTGAAGGCATTCCGGGGTACGAGCAGTACTTC.

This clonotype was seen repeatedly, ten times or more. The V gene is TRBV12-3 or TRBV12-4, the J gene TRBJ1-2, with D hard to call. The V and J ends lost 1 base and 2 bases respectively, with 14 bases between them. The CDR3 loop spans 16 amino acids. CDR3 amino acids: CASSLVAGRANYGYTF. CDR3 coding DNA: TGTGCCAGCAGTTTAGTGGCAGGAAGGGCGAACTATGGCTACACCTTC.

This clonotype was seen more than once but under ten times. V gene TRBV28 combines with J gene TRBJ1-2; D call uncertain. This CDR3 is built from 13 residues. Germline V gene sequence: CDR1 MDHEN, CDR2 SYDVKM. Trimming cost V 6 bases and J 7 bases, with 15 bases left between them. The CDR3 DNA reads TGTGCCAGCAGGGGCACGGGGTTTCGTGGCTACACCTTC. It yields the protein CASRGTGFRGYTF.

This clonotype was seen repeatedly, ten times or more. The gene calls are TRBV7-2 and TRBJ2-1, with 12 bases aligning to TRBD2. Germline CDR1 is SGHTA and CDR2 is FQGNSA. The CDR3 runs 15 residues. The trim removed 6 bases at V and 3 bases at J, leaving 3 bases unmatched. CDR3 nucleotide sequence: TGTGCCAGCAGACAACTAGCGGGAGGCTACAATGAGCAGTTCTTC. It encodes CASRQLAGGYNEQFF.